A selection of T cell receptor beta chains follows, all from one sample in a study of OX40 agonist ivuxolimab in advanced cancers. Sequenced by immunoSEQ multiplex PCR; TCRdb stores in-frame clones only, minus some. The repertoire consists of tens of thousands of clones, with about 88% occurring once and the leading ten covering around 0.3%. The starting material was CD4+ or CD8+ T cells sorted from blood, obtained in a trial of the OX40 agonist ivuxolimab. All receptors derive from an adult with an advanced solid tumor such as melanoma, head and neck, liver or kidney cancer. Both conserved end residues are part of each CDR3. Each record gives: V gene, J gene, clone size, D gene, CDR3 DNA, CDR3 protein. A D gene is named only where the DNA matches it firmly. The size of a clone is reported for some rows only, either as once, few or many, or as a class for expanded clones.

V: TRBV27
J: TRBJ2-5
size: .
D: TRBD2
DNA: TGTGCCAGCAGTAAGGGACTAGCGGGAGCCCTATCGGAGACCCAGTACTTC
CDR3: CASSKGLAGALSETQYF

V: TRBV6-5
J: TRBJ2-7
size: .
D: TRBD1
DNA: TGTGCCAGCAGTTGGGACAGAGTCCGAGAGCAGTACTTC
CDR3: CASSWDRVREQYF

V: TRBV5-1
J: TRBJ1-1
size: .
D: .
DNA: TGCGCCAGCAGCCTAACCGGACGGTACACTGAAGCTTTCTTT
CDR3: CASSLTGRYTEAFF

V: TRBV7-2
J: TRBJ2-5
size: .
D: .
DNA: TGTGCCAGCAGCTGGAGGGACAGTCGTGAAGAGACCCAGTACTTC
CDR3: CASSWRDSREETQYF

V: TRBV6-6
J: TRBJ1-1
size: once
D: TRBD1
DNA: TGTGCCAGCAGCCACGGGCAGGACAGGGAAACCAGTGAAGCTTTCTTT
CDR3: CASSHGQDRETSEAFF

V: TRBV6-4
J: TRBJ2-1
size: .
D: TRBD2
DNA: TGTGCCAGCAGTCTCCTTCCAGGGACTAGCGGGGGAGAGCAGTTCTTC
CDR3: CASSLLPGTSGGEQFF

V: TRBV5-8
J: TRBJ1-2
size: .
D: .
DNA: TGTGCCAGCAGCTTGGGTGGAGTGGTTGGCTACACCTTC
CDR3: CASSLGGVVGYTF

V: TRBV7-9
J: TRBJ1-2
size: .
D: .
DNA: TGTGCCAGCAGCCAACAGGCGGGTGCCAATAACTATGGCTACACCTTC
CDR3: CASSQQAGANNYGYTF

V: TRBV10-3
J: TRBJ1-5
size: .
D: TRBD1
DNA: TGTGCCATCAGTGTCGGACAGGGAAGCAATCAGCCCCAGCATTTT
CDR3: CAISVGQGSNQPQHF

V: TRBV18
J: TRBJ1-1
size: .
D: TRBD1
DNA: TGTGCCAGCTCACCACTCGAGGGGGCCAACACTGAAGCTTTCTTT
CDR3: CASSPLEGANTEAFF

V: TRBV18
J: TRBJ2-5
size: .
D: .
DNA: TGTGCCAGCTCATACGCCAGGGGTCGGAGCGGAGAGACCCAGTACTTC
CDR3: CASSYARGRSGETQYF

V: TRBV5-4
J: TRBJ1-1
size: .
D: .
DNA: TGTGCCAGCAGCAAGGACAGGAACACTGAAGCTTTCTTT
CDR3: CASSKDRNTEAFF

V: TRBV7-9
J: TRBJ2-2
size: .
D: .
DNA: TGTGCCAGCAGCCCTAGGGGTAGCGAGCCTTTCACCGGGGAGCTGTTTTTT
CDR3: CASSPRGSEPFTGELFF

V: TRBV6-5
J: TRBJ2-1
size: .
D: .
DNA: TGTGCCAGCAGTCGAATTACGGGGTTCAATGAGCAGTTCTTC
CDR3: CASSRITGFNEQFF

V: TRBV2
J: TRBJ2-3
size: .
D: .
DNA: TGTGCCAGCAGTGTTTCCCAGGAGTGGGGCACAGATACGCAGTATTTT
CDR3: CASSVSQEWGTDTQYF

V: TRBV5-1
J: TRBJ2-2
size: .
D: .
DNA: TGCGCCAGCAGCCTTTCTCCGAGGGGTAACACCGGGGAGCTGTTTTTT
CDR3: CASSLSPRGNTGELFF

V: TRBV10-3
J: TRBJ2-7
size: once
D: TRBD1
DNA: TGTGCCATCAGTGACCCCGACAGGGGGCGTTACGAGCAGTACTTC
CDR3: CAISDPDRGRYEQYF

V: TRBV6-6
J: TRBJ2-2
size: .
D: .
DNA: TGTGCCAGCAGTTACCAGGAACAGGGGGGGACCGGGGAGCTGTTTTTT
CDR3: CASSYQEQGGTGELFF

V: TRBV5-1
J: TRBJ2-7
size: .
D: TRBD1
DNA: TGCGCCAGCAGCTTGGACAGGGGGCCCTACGAGCAGTACTTC
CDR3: CASSLDRGPYEQYF

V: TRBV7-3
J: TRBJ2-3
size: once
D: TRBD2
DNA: TGTGCCAGCAGCTCTTCGGGGGGGCGAATCACAGATACGCAGTATTTT
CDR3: CASSSSGGRITDTQYF

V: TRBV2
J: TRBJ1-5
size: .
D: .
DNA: TGTGCCAGCGTGGGCGGGGCCAATCAGCCCCAGCATTTT
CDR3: CASVGGANQPQHF

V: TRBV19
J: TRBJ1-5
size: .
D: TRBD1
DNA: TGTGCCAGTAATCCCCGGGACAGACTGAATAATCAGCCCCAGCATTTT
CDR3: CASNPRDRLNNQPQHF

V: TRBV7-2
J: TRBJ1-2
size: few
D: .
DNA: TGTGCCAGCAGCTTCAAAGGGGACTATGGCTACACCTTC
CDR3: CASSFKGDYGYTF

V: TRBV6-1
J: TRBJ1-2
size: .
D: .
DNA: TGTGCCAGCAGTGAACGGCGGAATAACTATGGCTACACCTTC
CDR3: CASSERRNNYGYTF

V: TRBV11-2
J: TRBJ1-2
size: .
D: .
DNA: TGTGCCAGCAGCTCTAATAGGCCCCCGGGGAAGACATATGGCTACACCTTC
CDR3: CASSSNRPPGKTYGYTF